Here is one TCR beta chain with its context. The SP2 primer and nested alpha and beta constant region primers amplified ligated cDNA in four rounds. TCRdb fed the 5' RACE reads into MiXCR, producing one record per CDR3 protein. The sample holds roughly 62,000 distinct CDR3 sequences, about 7% seen once. The library had UMIs added by 3' ligation of an oligonucleotide to TCR cDNA. RNA was extracted from approximately 2.6 ml of whole blood of healthy adults. Input was about 1 to 1,100 ng of DNase-treated total RNA without cell sorting. The V end was cut by 2 bases, the J end by 5 bases, with 10 bases between. This CDR3 is 13 amino acids long. Germline lookup yields CDR1 KGHSH and CDR2 LQKENI. These data come from a study of naive and memory T cell subsets.

This chain links TRBV18 with TRBJ2-7, with D perhaps matching TRBD1 (6 bases). The sequence was collected from a male donor in good health. The CDR3 region has the DNA TGTGCCAGCTCACCAGACAGGATGGACGAGCAGTACTTC. Translated: CASSPDRMDEQYF.